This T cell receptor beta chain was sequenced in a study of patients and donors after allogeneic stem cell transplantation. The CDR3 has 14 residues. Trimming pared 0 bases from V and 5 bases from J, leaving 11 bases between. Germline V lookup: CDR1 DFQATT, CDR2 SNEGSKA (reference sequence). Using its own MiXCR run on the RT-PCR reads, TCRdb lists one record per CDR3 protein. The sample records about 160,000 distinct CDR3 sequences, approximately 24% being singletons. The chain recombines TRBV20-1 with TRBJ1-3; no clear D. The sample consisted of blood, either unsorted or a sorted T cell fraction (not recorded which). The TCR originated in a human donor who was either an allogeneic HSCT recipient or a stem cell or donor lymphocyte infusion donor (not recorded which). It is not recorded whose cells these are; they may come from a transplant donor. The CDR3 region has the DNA TGCAGTGCTAGAGATAGCTCGGGTAGAAACACCATATATTTT. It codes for CSARDSSGRNTIYF.